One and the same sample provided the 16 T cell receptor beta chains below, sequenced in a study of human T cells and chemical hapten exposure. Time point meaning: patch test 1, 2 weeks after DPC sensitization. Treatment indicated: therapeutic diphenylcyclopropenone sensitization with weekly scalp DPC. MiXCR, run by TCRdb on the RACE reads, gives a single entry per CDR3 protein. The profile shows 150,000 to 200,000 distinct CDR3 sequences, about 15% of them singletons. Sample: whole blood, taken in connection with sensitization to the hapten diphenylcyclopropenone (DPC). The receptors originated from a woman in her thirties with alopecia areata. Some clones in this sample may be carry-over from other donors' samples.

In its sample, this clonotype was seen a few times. This chain's CDR3 is CATSLGTGAQETQYF. In DNA, the CDR3 is TGTGCCACCTCCCTGGGGACAGGGGCGCAAGAGACCCAGTACTTC. The V call is TRBV2, the J call TRBJ2-5; 10 nucleotides match TRBD1. CDR1 SNHLY and CDR2 FYNNEI come from the germline V gene. The CDR3 covers 15 residues. The V segment lost 10 bases and the J segment 2 bases; nucleotides outside the gene matches: 10.

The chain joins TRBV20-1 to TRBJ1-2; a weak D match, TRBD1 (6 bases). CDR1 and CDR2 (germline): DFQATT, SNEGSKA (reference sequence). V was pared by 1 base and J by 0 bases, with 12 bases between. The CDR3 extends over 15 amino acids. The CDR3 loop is CSARGDRLANYGYTF. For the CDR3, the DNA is TGCAGTGCTAGAGGTGACAGGCTAGCTAACTATGGCTACACCTTC.

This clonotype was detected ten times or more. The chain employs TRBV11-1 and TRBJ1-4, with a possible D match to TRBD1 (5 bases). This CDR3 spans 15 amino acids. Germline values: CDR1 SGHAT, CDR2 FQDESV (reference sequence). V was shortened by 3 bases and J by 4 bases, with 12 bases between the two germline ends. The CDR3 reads CASSFRDGHNEKLFF. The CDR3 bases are TGTGCCAGCAGCTTCCGGGACGGACATAATGAAAAACTGTTTTTT.

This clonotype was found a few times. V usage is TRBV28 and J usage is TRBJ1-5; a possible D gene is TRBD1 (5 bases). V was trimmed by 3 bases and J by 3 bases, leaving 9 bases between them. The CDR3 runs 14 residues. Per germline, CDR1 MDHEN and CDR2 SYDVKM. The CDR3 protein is CASSLAGNNQPQHF. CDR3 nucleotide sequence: TGTGCCAGCAGTTTGGCAGGGAACAATCAGCCCCAGCATTTT.

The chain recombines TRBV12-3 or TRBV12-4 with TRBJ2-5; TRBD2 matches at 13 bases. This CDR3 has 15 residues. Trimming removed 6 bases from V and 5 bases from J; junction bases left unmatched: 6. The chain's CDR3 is CASRQWTSGSETQYF. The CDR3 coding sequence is TGTGCCAGCAGACAATGGACTAGCGGGAGTGAGACCCAGTACTTC.

The DNA for the CDR3 is TGCGCCAGCAGCCAAGATATTCGTGGTGGATCACCCCTCCACTTT. Translating gives CASSQDIRGGSPLHF. This chain joins TRBV4-3 and TRBJ1-6; D not resolved. The germline CDR1 and CDR2 sequences are LGHNA and YSLEER. The CDR3 contains 15 residues. The germline V and J ends were trimmed by 0 bases and 10 bases, with 13 bases remaining between them.

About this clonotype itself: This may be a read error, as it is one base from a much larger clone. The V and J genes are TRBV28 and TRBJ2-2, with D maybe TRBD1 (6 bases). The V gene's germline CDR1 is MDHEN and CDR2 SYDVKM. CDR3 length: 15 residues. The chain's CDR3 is CASSLGGRVTGEPFF. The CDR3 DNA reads TGTGCCAGCAGCCTAGGGGGTCGGGTGACCGGGGAGCCGTTTTTT.

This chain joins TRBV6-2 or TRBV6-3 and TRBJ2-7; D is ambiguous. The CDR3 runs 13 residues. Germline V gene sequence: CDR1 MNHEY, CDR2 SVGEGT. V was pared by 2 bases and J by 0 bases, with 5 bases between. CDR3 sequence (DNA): TGTGCCAGCAGTTACGACAACTCCTACGAGCAGTACTTC. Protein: CASSYDNSYEQYF.

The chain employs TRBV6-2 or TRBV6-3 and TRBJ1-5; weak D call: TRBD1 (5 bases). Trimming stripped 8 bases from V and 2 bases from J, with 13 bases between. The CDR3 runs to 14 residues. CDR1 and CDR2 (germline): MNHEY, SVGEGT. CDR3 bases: TGTGCCAGCCACAACGGGGGGGGCAATCAGCCCCAGCATTTT. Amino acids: CASHNGGGNQPQHF.

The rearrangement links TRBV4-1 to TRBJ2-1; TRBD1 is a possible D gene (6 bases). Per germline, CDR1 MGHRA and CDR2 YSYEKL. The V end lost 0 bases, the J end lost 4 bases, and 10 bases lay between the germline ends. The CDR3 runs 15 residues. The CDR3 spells CASSQDIGQYNEQFF. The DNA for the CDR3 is TGCGCCAGCAGCCAAGATATAGGACAGTACAATGAGCAGTTCTTC.

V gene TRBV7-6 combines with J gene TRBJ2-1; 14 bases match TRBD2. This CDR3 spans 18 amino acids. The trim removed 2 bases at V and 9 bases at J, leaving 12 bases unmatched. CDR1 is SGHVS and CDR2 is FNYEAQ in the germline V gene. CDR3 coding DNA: TGTGCCAGCAGCTTATTTGGGACTAGCGGGAGTTGGGCTACTGAGCAGTTCTTC. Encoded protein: CASSLFGTSGSWATEQFF.

The CDR3 is CASSQDSMRDTQYF. The CDR3 DNA follows: TGTGCCAGCAGCCAAGATTCTATGCGGGATACGCAGTATTTT. V and J are TRBV4-2 and TRBJ2-3; no definite D call. With 0 bases removed from V and 6 bases from J, the gap between germline ends came to 10 bases. In germline, CDR1 is LGHNA, CDR2 YNFKEQ. The CDR3 length is 14 residues.

Written as DNA, the CDR3 is TGCAGCGTTGGGGGGCTGTACGAGCAGTACTTC. This gives the protein CSVGGLYEQYF. The chain recombines TRBV29-1 with TRBJ2-7; D perhaps matches TRBD1 (6 bases). V lost 4 bases to trimming and J lost 4 bases, with 8 bases between them. This CDR3 has 11 amino acids. Germline CDR1 reads SQVTM; CDR2 reads ANQGSEA.

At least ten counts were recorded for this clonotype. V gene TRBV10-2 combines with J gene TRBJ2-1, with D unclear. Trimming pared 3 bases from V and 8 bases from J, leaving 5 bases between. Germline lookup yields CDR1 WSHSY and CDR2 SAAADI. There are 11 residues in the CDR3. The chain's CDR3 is CASSDVYEQFF. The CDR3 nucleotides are TGCGCCAGCAGTGATGTGTATGAGCAGTTCTTC.

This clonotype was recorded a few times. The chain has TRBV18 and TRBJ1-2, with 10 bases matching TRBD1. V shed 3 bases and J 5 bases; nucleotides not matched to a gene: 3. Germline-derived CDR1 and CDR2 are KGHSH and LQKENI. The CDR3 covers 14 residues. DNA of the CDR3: TGTGCCAGCTCACCCCGGGACAGGGGATATGGCTACACCTTC. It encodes CASSPRDRGYGYTF.

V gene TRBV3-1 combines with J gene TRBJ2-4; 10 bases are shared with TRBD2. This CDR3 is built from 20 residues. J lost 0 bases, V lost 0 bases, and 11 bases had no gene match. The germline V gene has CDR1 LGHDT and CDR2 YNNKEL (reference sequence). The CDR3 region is CASSQDGAAGGSLAKNIQYF. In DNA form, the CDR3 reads TGTGCCAGCAGCCAAGATGGTGCAGCGGGGGGGTCTCTAGCCAAAAACATTCAGTACTTC.